This T cell receptor beta chain is drawn from a study of post-analysis software for immune sequencing data. As for the study in general: Secondary progressive, relapsing-remitting and progressive-relapsing multiple sclerosis were among the included disease courses. Study observations and caveats: Multiple sclerosis was associated with a significant reduction in normalized Chao1 diversity relative to controls. Samples made in the same batch grouped tightly together by F measure.

To note about this clonotype: What it recognizes is unknown.

cDNA libraries of TCR beta carried unique molecular identifiers. T cells numbering 1 to 10 million yielded a few hundred thousand cDNA molecules. MiXCR, run by TCRdb on the PCR reads, gives a single entry per CDR3 protein. The sample records more than 450,000 distinct CDR3 sequences, about a third being singletons. The clonotype was recovered from a girl aged 2 to 17 with multiple sclerosis. The sequenced material came from blood.

This CDR3 is CASSVRDNEKLFF. The CDR3 DNA follows: TGTGCCAGCAGCGTAAGGGATAATGAAAAACTGTTTTTT. V gene TRBV9 combines with J gene TRBJ1-4, with D unresolved. CDR1 SGDLS and CDR2 YYNGEE come from the germline V gene. This CDR3 has 13 residues. Trimming removed 1 base from V and 4 bases from J, with 5 bases in between. The full variable domain, in which reference TRBV9 and TRBJ1-4 provide the parts outside the CDR3, is DSGVTQTPKHLITATGQRVTLRCSPRSGDLSVYWYQQSLDQGLQFLIQYYNGEERAKGNILERFSAQQFPDLHSELNLSSLELGDSALYFCASSVRDNEKLFFGSGTQLSVL.